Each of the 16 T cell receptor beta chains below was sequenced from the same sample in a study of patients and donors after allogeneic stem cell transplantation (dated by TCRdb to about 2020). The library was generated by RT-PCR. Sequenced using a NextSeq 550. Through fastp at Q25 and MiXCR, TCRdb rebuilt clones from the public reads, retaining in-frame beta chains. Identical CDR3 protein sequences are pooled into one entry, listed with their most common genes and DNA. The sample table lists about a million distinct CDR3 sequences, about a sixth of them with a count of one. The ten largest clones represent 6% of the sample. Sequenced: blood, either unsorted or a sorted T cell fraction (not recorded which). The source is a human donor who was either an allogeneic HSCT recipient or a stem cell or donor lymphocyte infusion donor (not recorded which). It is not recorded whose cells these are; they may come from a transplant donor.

In nucleotides, the CDR3 is TGTGCCACCAGCAGCAAACTCCGGGACTTACAAGAGACCCAGTACTTC. This sequence encodes CATSSKLRDLQETQYF. V and J are TRBV15 and TRBJ2-5; D is perhaps TRBD2 (6 bases). The CDR3 extends over 16 amino acids. Germline loops: CDR1 LNHNV, CDR2 YYDKDF (reference sequence). Trimming cost V 3 bases and J 2 bases, with 16 bases left between them.

CDR3: CASTRRSGQGMNTEAFF. The CDR3 nucleotides are TGTGCCAGCACTCGTAGATCGGGACAGGGCATGAACACTGAAGCTTTCTTT. The V call is TRBV9, the J call TRBJ1-1; 9 nucleotides agree with TRBD1. The CDR3 length is 17 residues. V trimming: 6 bases; J trimming: 0 bases; junction bases outside the gene matches: 12. Germline values: CDR1 SGDLS, CDR2 YYNGEE.

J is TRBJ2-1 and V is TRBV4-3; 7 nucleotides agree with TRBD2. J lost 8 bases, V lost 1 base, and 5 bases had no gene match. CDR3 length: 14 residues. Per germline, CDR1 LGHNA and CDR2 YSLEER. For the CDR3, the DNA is TGCGCCAGCAGCCAAGCCCCAGGGAGGGATGAGCAGTTCTTC. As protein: CASSQAPGRDEQFF.

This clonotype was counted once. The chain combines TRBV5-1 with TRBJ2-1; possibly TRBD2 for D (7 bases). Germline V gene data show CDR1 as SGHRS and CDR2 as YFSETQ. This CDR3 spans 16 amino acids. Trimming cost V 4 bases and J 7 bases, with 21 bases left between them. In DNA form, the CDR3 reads TGCGCCAGCAGCGCCCACGGGGGGCGTAATCCTAATGAGCAGTTCTTC. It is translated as CASSAHGGRNPNEQFF.

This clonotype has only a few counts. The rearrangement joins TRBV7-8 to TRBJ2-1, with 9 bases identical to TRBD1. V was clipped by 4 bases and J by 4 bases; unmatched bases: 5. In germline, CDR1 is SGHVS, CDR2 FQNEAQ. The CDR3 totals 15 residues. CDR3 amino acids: CASSYRQGVYNEQFF. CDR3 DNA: TGTGCCAGCAGCTACCGACAGGGGGTGTACAATGAGCAGTTCTTC.

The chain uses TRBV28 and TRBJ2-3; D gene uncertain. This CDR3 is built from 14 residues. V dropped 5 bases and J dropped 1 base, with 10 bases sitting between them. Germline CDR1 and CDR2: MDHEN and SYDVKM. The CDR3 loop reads CASSVEKRTDTQYF. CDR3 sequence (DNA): TGTGCCAGCAGTGTGGAGAAACGCACAGATACGCAGTATTTT. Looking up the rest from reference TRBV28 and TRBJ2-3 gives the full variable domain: DVKVTQSSRYLVKRTGEKVFLECVQDMDHENMFWYRQDPGLGLRLIYFSYDVKMKEKGDIPEGYSVSREKKERFSLILESASTNQTSMYLCASSVEKRTDTQYFGPGTRLTVL.

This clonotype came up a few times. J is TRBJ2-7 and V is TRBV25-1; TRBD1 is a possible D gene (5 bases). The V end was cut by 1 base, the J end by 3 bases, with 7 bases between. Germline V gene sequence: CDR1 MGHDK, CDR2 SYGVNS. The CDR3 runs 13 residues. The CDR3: CASSEWQGYEQYF. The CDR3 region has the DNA TGTGCCAGCAGTGAATGGCAGGGCTACGAGCAGTACTTC.

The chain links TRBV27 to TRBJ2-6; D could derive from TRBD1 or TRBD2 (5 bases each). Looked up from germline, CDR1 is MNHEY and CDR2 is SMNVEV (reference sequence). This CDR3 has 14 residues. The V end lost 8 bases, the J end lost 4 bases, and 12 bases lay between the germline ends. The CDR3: CASGTAGGANVLTF. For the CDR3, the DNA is TGTGCCAGCGGGACGGCAGGGGGGGCCAACGTCCTGACTTTC.

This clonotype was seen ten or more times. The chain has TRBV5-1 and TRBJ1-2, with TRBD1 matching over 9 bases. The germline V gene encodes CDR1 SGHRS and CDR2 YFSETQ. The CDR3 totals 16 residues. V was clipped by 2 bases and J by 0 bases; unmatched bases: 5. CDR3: CASSFGTGTTNYGYTF. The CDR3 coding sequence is TGCGCCAGCAGCTTCGGGACAGGGACCACTAACTATGGCTACACCTTC.

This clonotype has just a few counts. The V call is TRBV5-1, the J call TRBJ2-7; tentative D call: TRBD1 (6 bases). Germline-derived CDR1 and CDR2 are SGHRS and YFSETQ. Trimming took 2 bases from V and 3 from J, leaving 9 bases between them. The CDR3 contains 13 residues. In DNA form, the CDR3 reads TGCGCCAGCAGCTTCGGGGACAACTACGAGCAGTACTTC. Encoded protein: CASSFGDNYEQYF.

CDR3 in DNA: TGTGCCAGCAGTCCGAAACACCCCGGGACAGGGGCTCCCTACGAGCAGTACTTC. This codes for CASSPKHPGTGAPYEQYF. The rearrangement joins TRBV27 to TRBJ2-7, with TRBD1 matching 10 bases. The J segment lost 2 bases and the V segment lost 5 bases, leaving 15 bases of the junction unmatched. CDR1 is MNHEY and CDR2 is SMNVEV in the germline V gene (reference sequence). The CDR3 has 18 residues.

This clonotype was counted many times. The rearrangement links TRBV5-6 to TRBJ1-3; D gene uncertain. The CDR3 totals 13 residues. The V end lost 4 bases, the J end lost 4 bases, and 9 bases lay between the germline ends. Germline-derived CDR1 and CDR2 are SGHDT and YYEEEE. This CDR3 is CASSPGRGNTIYF. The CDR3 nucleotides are TGTGCCAGCAGCCCTGGACGGGGAAACACCATATATTTT.

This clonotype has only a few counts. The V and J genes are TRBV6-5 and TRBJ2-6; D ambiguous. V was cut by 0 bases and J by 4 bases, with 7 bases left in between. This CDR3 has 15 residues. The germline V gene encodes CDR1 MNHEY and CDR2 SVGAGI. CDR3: CASSYSIPGANVLTF. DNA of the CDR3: TGTGCCAGCAGTTACTCGATTCCCGGGGCCAACGTCCTGACTTTC.

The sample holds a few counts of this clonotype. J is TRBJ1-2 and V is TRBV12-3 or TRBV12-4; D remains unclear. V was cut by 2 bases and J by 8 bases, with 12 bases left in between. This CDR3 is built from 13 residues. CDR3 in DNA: TGTGCCAGCAGTTTATTGGTCAGTGGGGGCTACACCTTC. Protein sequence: CASSLLVSGGYTF.

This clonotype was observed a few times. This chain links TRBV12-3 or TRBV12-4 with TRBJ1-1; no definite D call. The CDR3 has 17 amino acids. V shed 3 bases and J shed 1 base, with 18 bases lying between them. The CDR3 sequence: CASSLESGMRWNTEAFF. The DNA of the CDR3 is TGTGCCAGCAGTTTGGAGTCCGGGATGCGATGGAACACTGAAGCTTTCTTT.

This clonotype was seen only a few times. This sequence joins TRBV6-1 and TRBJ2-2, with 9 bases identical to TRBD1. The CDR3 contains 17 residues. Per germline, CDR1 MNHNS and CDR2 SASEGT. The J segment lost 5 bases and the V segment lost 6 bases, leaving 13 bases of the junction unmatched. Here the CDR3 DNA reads TGTGCCAGCAGAAGAGGGACAGGGACCTCTTCAACCGGGGAGCTGTTTTTT. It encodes CASRRGTGTSSTGELFF.